The 26 T cell receptor beta chains presented below share a single source sample, sequenced in a study of spatial heterogeneity in lung cancer (dated by TCRdb to 2018 to 2020). The sample's time point label, in plain terms: sample taken at primary tumor resection. For TCR sequencing, whole RNA was extracted from tumor and nontumor lung tissue, or from cryopreserved PBMC samples, and no cell sorting was done. Library generation was performed with 5' RACE. TCRdb records NextSeq 500 as the sequencer. TCRdb reprocessing: public reads trimmed at Q25 with fastp, clones called with MiXCR, in-frame beta chains kept. A single entry per CDR3 protein holds the most common genes and DNA from its merged rows. The sample profile shows fewer than 20,000 distinct CDR3 sequences; roughly a fifth of them were found once. Around 15% of the sample is in the top ten clones. This material consisted of PBMCs, taken at surgery. These TCRs come from a male donor with early-stage non-small cell lung cancer.

CDR3 residues: CASSLSDQETQYF. Here the CDR3 DNA reads TGTGCCAGCAGCTTATCGGATCAAGAGACCCAGTACTTC. The chain employs TRBV11-2 and TRBJ2-5; unclear D gene. The CDR3 has 13 residues. Trimming stripped 2 bases from V and 2 bases from J, with 6 bases between. The germline V gene encodes CDR1 SGHAT and CDR2 FQNNGV. Full variable domain (missing parts from reference TRBV11-2 and TRBJ2-5): EAGVAQSPRYKIIEKRQSVAFWCNPISGHATLYWYQQILGQGPKLLIQFQNNGVVDDSQLPKDRFSAERLKGVDSTLKIQPAKLEDSAVYLCASSLSDQETQYFGPGTRLLVL.

The V and J genes are TRBV30 and TRBJ1-1; perhaps TRBD1 as D (5 bases). V lost 0 bases and J 0 bases, leaving 11 bases between the germline ends. This CDR3 region has 15 residues. CDR1 GTSNPN and CDR2 SVGIG come from the germline V gene (reference sequence). CDR3 amino acids: CAWSVWGNLNTEAFF. As DNA, the CDR3 is TGTGCCTGGAGTGTATGGGGGAATTTGAACACTGAAGCTTTCTTT.

Notes on this clonotype: This may come from a read error, since a much larger clone is one base off. V is TRBV3-1 and J is TRBJ2-7, with D maybe TRBD2 (5 bases). Germline values: CDR1 LGHDT, CDR2 YNNKEL (reference sequence). V shed 5 bases and J shed 6 bases, with 14 bases lying between them. The CDR3 extends over 13 amino acids. The CDR3 region has the DNA TGTGCCAGCAGCGGAGGTCCGGTCGGCGAGCAGTACTTC. Protein sequence: CASSGGPVGEQYF.

This clonotype occurred a few times. The chain recombines TRBV5-3 with TRBJ2-7; 8 bases line up with TRBD1. TRBV5-3 is an ORF, with its function uncertain. The V segment lost 4 bases and the J segment 3 bases; nucleotides outside the gene matches: 9. This CDR3 spans 15 amino acids. The CDR3 DNA sequence: TGTGCCAGAAGCGGGGACAGGTCCTCCTACTACGAGCAGTACTTC. This codes for CARSGDRSSYYEQYF.

The V and J genes are TRBV6-5 and TRBJ1-2; D is possibly TRBD1 (6 bases). The CDR3 is 14 residues long. The germline gives CDR1 MNHEY, CDR2 SVGAGI. The V gene lost 6 bases and the J gene lost 2 bases, with 13 bases spanning the gap. This chain's CDR3 is CASRRGGLNYGYTF. CDR3 nucleotides: TGTGCCAGCAGACGAGGGGGACTCAACTATGGCTACACCTTC.

The rearrangement joins TRBV6-1 to TRBJ1-2, with 9 bases matching TRBD1. The CDR3 contains 17 residues. Germline CDR1 reads MNHNS; CDR2 reads SASEGT. Losses at the gene ends were 2 bases for V and 7 bases for J; bases not matched to a gene: 14. DNA for the CDR3: TGTGCCAGCAGTGAAAGAGTGGACAGGGGCGGAATTGGTGGCTACACCTTC. This codes for CASSERVDRGGIGGYTF.

This clonotype came up many times. CDR3 sequence: CASSFTGDAGTEAFF. The CDR3 DNA reads TGTGCCAGTAGTTTCACAGGGGACGCGGGGACTGAAGCTTTCTTT. The chain combines TRBV19 with TRBJ1-1; 7 bases agree with TRBD1. The CDR3 is 15 residues long. The V and J ends lost 5 bases and 5 bases, in that order; junction bases with no gene match: 11. Germline V gives CDR1 LNHDA, CDR2 SQIVND (reference sequence).

This clonotype has a count of ten or more. One junction end disagrees with the germline gene, perhaps due to a read error. V and J are TRBV10-3 and TRBJ2-7, with TRBD2 matching over 8 bases. This CDR3 region has 13 residues. Per germline, CDR1 ENHRY and CDR2 SYGVKD. The DNA for the CDR3 is TGTGCCACCAGTAGCGGGGTGACCTACGAGCAGTACTTC. Encoded protein: CATSSGVTYEQYF.

The chain recombines TRBV19 with TRBJ1-6; weak D call: TRBD1 (5 bases). Germline CDR1 reads LNHDA; CDR2 reads SQIVND (reference sequence). This CDR3 has 15 residues. V was shortened by 7 bases and J by 6 bases, with 16 bases between the two germline ends. The CDR3 is CASTLSGGFNSPLHF. DNA of the CDR3: TGTGCCAGTACCTTAAGTGGGGGTTTTAATTCACCCCTCCACTTT.

This clonotype was detected ten times or more. The chain joins TRBV5-1 to TRBJ1-1; TRBD1 might be the D (6 bases). V was cut by 6 bases and J by 0 bases, with 12 bases left in between. CDR3 length: 14 residues. Germline V lookup: CDR1 SGHRS, CDR2 YFSETQ. CDR3 sequence reads: CASTKGEMNTEAFF. For the CDR3, the DNA is TGCGCCAGCACTAAGGGGGAAATGAACACTGAAGCTTTCTTT.

The J gene is TRBJ2-1, the V gene TRBV2, with D perhaps matching TRBD1 or TRBD2 (5 bases each). CDR1 is SNHLY, CDR2 FYNNEI, per germline. Trimming removed 10 bases at V and 3 bases at J, with 13 bases between. This CDR3 has 13 amino acids. The CDR3 bases are TGTGCCATCATTCGTGGGGGCTACAATGAGCAGTTCTTC. The encoded protein is CAIIRGGYNEQFF.

This clonotype was recorded only once. This sequence may be a read error, since a much larger clone differs from it by one base. The genes are TRBV24-1 and TRBJ2-5; 8 positions agree with TRBD1. CDR3 length: 14 amino acids. In germline, CDR1 is KGHDR, CDR2 SFDVKD. The CDR3 DNA reads TGTGCCACCAGTGACCCTGGACAGGGAGAGACCCAGAACTTC. Translation gives CATSDPGQGETQNF.

The CDR3 loop is CASSRRRDTDTQYF. The CDR3 nucleotides read TGTGCCAGTAGTAGGAGGAGGGACACAGATACGCAGTATTTT. The genes are TRBV19 and TRBJ2-3, with D possibly matching TRBD2 (6 bases). Germline values: CDR1 LNHDA, CDR2 SQIVND (reference sequence). V was trimmed by 4 bases and J by 2 bases, leaving 10 bases between them. This CDR3 is 14 amino acids long.

This clonotype was found a few times. The chain employs TRBV6-1 and TRBJ1-5; D possibly corresponds to TRBD1 (6 bases). Germline assignment: CDR1 MNHNS and CDR2 SASEGT. The CDR3 is made up of 14 amino acids. V shed 2 bases and J shed 6 bases, with 11 bases lying between them. The chain's CDR3 is CASSEWGLGQPQHF. In DNA, the CDR3 is TGTGCCAGCAGTGAATGGGGGCTGGGTCAGCCCCAGCATTTT.

The chain employs TRBV7-3 and TRBJ1-6; D may be TRBD1 (6 bases). This CDR3 has 15 residues. The germline V gene has CDR1 SGHTA and CDR2 FQGTGA. V lost 4 bases and J 7 bases, leaving 14 bases between the germline ends. This CDR3 reads CASSSQQGRNSPLHF. As DNA, the CDR3 is TGTGCCAGCAGCTCCCAACAGGGACGGAATTCACCCCTCCACTTT.

CDR3 region: CASSVERSSYEQYF. The CDR3 DNA follows: TGTGCCAGCAGCGTAGAACGGAGCTCCTACGAGCAGTACTTC. The V call is TRBV9, the J call TRBJ2-7; D is uncertain. Trimming removed 0 bases at V and 0 bases at J, with 7 bases between. Germline loops: CDR1 SGDLS, CDR2 YYNGEE. There are 14 residues in the CDR3.

The rearrangement links TRBV29-1 to TRBJ2-3, with 7 bases identical to TRBD1. CDR1 SQVTM and CDR2 ANQGSEA come from the germline V gene. The CDR3 sequence is 15 residues long. Trimming at V came to 6 bases and at J to 3 bases, leaving 12 bases not matched to a gene. The CDR3: CSVLRGLVSTDTQYF. The DNA for the CDR3 is TGCAGCGTACTCAGGGGGTTGGTCAGTACAGATACGCAGTATTTT.

In this sample, this clonotype turned up a few times. V and J are TRBV7-2 and TRBJ1-1; tentative D call: TRBD1 (5 bases). Trimming took off 5 bases at V and 1 base at J, with 17 bases between the two ends. This CDR3 comprises 16 residues. CDR1 is SGHTA and CDR2 is FQGNSA in the germline V gene. Here the CDR3 reads CASSPAARGGNTEAFF. The CDR3 DNA sequence: TGTGCCAGCAGCCCCGCGGCAAGGGGTGGGAACACTGAAGCTTTCTTT.

This rearrangement joins TRBV29-1 to TRBJ2-4; 7 nucleotides line up with TRBD2. V lost 7 bases to trimming and J lost 5 bases; unmatched junction nucleotides: 11. The CDR3 is 14 amino acids. Per the germline V gene, CDR1 is SQVTM and CDR2 is ANQGSEA. As DNA, the CDR3 is TGCAGCGCAGCAGCGGGGACGGCAGAAAACATTCAGTACTTC. This gives the protein CSAAAGTAENIQYF.

There are a few counts of this clonotype. This rearrangement joins TRBV12-3 or TRBV12-4 to TRBJ2-2; 8 nucleotides agree with TRBD2. The CDR3 sequence is 16 residues long. The J segment lost 3 bases and the V segment lost 1 base, leaving 4 bases of the junction unmatched. The CDR3 DNA reads as TGTGCCAGCAGTTTAGAGGGCGGGGGGCACACCGGGGAGCTGTTTTTT. The encoded protein is CASSLEGGGHTGELFF.

This clonotype was seen only a few times. The chain combines TRBV30 with TRBJ1-5; D not resolved. Per germline, CDR1 GTSNPN and CDR2 SVGIG (reference sequence). This CDR3 spans 13 amino acids. V gave up 2 bases and J gave up 7 bases, with 12 bases separating them. The CDR3 region is CAWSYTVDQPQHF. For the CDR3, the DNA is TGTGCCTGGAGTTATACGGTGGACCAGCCCCAGCATTTT. Drawing the rest from reference TRBV30 and TRBJ1-5, the complete variable domain is SQTIHQWPATLVQPVGSPLSLECTVEGTSNPNLYWYRQAAGRGLQLLFYSVGIGQISSEVPQNLSASRPQDRQFILSSKKLLLSDSGFYLCAWSYTVDQPQHFGDGTRLSIL.

The gene calls are TRBV11-2 and TRBJ2-3; D perhaps matches TRBD2 (6 bases). Germline lookup yields CDR1 SGHAT and CDR2 FQNNGV. V lost 3 bases and J lost 2, with 12 bases in between. The CDR3 sequence is 15 residues long. The CDR3: CASSLGDWATDTQYF. CDR3 bases: TGTGCCAGCAGCTTGGGGGACTGGGCCACAGATACGCAGTATTTT. Looking up the rest from reference TRBV11-2 and TRBJ2-3 gives the full variable domain: EAGVAQSPRYKIIEKRQSVAFWCNPISGHATLYWYQQILGQGPKLLIQFQNNGVVDDSQLPKDRFSAERLKGVDSTLKIQPAKLEDSAVYLCASSLGDWATDTQYFGPGTRLTVL.

In its sample, this clonotype was seen many times. One junction end disagrees with the germline gene, perhaps due to a read error. This rearrangement joins TRBV6-5 to TRBJ1-3; no reliable D call. Germline V gene lookup returns CDR1 MNHEY and CDR2 SVGAGI. CDR3 length: 15 residues. CDR3 amino acids: CASSYSGISENTIYF. The CDR3 bases are TGTGCCAGCAGTTACTCAGGCATCTCTGAAAACACCATATATTTT.

This clonotype has more than one count but fewer than ten. The chain recombines TRBV11-3 with TRBJ2-7; D ambiguous. The CDR3 length is 13 residues. In germline, CDR1 is SGHNT, CDR2 YENEEA. V was clipped by 4 bases and J by 3 bases, with 10 bases between them. The CDR3 spells CASSYSTGYEQYF. The CDR3 bases are TGTGCCAGCAGCTACTCGACGGGCTACGAGCAGTACTTC.

This clonotype was picked up many times. V is TRBV18 and J is TRBJ2-7; TRBD2 matches at 9 bases. The CDR3 covers 15 residues. V dropped 3 bases and J dropped 6; count of bases not matched to a gene: 9. Germline CDR1 and CDR2: KGHSH and LQKENI. The CDR3 spells CASSPSGGLFIEQYF. The CDR3 DNA sequence: TGTGCCAGCTCACCTAGCGGGGGACTGTTCATCGAGCAGTACTTC.

This clonotype was counted many times. CDR3: CASSLDKSSYNEQFF. The DNA for the CDR3 is TGTGCCAGCAGCTTAGATAAGAGCTCCTACAATGAGCAGTTCTTC. The chain employs TRBV13 and TRBJ2-1, with no clear D. CDR3 length: 15 amino acids. Germline loops: CDR1 PRHDT, CDR2 FYEKMQ (reference sequence). V gave up 1 base and J gave up 0 bases, with 7 bases separating them.